The rows below give T cell receptor beta chains drawn from one sample of a study of cytomegalovirus exposure and HLA in healthy donors. Libraries were prepared by immunoSEQ multiplex PCR; TCRdb keeps only in-frame clonotypes and omits some of them. Its table records about 92,000 clones. Sample: PBMCs. The receptor set was obtained from a man aged 45-60 years in good health and CMV-seropositive. The CDR3 runs from the conserved cysteine through the conserved F or W. Each record gives: D gene, J gene, V gene, CDR3 protein, CDR3 DNA. The D gene is left open where the match is weak.

D gene: TRBD2; J gene: TRBJ2-4; V gene: TRBV19; CDR3 protein: CASSLLAGELQNIQYF; CDR3 DNA: TGTGCCAGTAGTCTACTAGCGGGAGAGCTCCAGAACATTCAGTACTTC
D gene: TRBD1; J gene: TRBJ1-2; V gene: TRBV7-3; CDR3 protein: CASSLTGTGRYGYTF; CDR3 DNA: TGTGCCAGCAGCTTAACGGGGACAGGGAGATATGGCTACACCTTC
D gene: TRBD1; J gene: TRBJ2-7; V gene: TRBV7-2; CDR3 protein: CASSPWDRVDEQYF; CDR3 DNA: TGTGCCAGCAGCCCTTGGGACAGGGTCGACGAGCAGTACTTC
D gene: TRBD2; J gene: TRBJ2-1; V gene: TRBV6-4; CDR3 protein: CASRALAGDVNEQFF; CDR3 DNA: TGTGCCAGCAGAGCTCTAGCGGGAGATGTGAATGAGCAGTTCTTC
D gene: .; J gene: TRBJ1-3; V gene: TRBV30; CDR3 protein: CAWSVRGSNSGNTIYF; CDR3 DNA: TGTGCCTGGAGTGTAAGGGGATCGAACTCTGGAAACACCATATATTTT
D gene: .; J gene: TRBJ1-1; V gene: TRBV7-3; CDR3 protein: CASSQQGWNTEAFF; CDR3 DNA: TGTGCCAGCAGTCAGCAGGGTTGGAACACTGAAGCTTTCTTT
D gene: .; J gene: TRBJ2-5; V gene: TRBV5-1; CDR3 protein: CASSLGHHRETQYF; CDR3 DNA: TGCGCCAGCAGCTTGGGACACCACAGGGAGACCCAGTACTTC
D gene: TRBD2; J gene: TRBJ2-2; V gene: TRBV12-5; CDR3 protein: CASGVSGNTGELFF; CDR3 DNA: TGTGCTAGTGGGGTGAGCGGGAATACCGGGGAGCTGTTTTTT
D gene: .; J gene: TRBJ2-7; V gene: TRBV13; CDR3 protein: CASSLGQGYEQYF; CDR3 DNA: TGTGCCAGCAGCTTAGGGCAGGGGTACGAGCAGTACTTC
D gene: TRBD2; J gene: TRBJ2-5; V gene: TRBV4-3; CDR3 protein: CASSRGRGGQQETQYF; CDR3 DNA: TGCGCCAGCAGCCGAGGACGCGGGGGGCAACAAGAGACCCAGTACTTC
D gene: TRBD1; J gene: TRBJ2-7; V gene: TRBV11-3; CDR3 protein: CASSLEGTGDHEQYF; CDR3 DNA: TGTGCCAGCAGCTTAGAAGGGACAGGGGACCACGAGCAGTACTTC
D gene: .; J gene: TRBJ2-5; V gene: TRBV7-9; CDR3 protein: CASSLNPPETQYF; CDR3 DNA: TGTGCCAGCAGCTTAAATCCCCCGGAGACCCAGTACTTC
D gene: TRBD2; J gene: TRBJ2-1; V gene: TRBV7-8; CDR3 protein: CASSATSGLIRGQFF; CDR3 DNA: TGTGCCAGCAGCGCTACTAGCGGACTGATTCGCGGGCAGTTCTTC
D gene: TRBD1; J gene: TRBJ2-7; V gene: TRBV10-3; CDR3 protein: CAISPGQTYYEQYF; CDR3 DNA: TGTGCCATCAGCCCGGGACAGACCTACTACGAGCAGTACTTC
D gene: .; J gene: TRBJ2-1; V gene: TRBV6-5; CDR3 protein: CAGGVTSLDEQFF; CDR3 DNA: TGTGCCGGAGGAGTGACCTCACTGGATGAGCAGTTCTTC
D gene: .; J gene: TRBJ1-5; V gene: TRBV23-1; CDR3 protein: CASSQSPKGRQPQHF; CDR3 DNA: TGCGCCAGCAGTCAATCCCCCAAAGGGAGACAGCCCCAGCATTTT
D gene: .; J gene: TRBJ2-3; V gene: TRBV5-1; CDR3 protein: CASSLTVAVATDTQYF; CDR3 DNA: TGCGCCAGCAGCTTGACCGTGGCGGTGGCGACCGATACGCAGTATTTT
D gene: TRBD2; J gene: TRBJ2-2; V gene: TRBV6-5; CDR3 protein: CASKYSGTLTGELFF; CDR3 DNA: TGTGCCAGCAAATATAGCGGGACTCTAACCGGGGAGCTGTTTTTT
D gene: TRBD1; J gene: TRBJ1-2; V gene: TRBV4-2; CDR3 protein: CASSQEGTGGGVLGYTF; CDR3 DNA: TGTGCCAGCAGCCAAGAGGGGACAGGGGGCGGTGTACTTGGCTACACCTTC
D gene: .; J gene: TRBJ2-3; V gene: TRBV5-1; CDR3 protein: CASSLDTGLGTQYF; CDR3 DNA: TGCGCCAGCAGCTTGGATACAGGGCTAGGCACGCAGTATTTT
D gene: .; J gene: TRBJ1-1; V gene: TRBV5-1; CDR3 protein: CASSLGRVVDTEAFF; CDR3 DNA: TGCGCCAGCAGCTTGGGGAGGGTAGTGGACACTGAAGCTTTCTTT
D gene: .; J gene: TRBJ2-2; V gene: TRBV5-4; CDR3 protein: CAVPGTPFTGELFF; CDR3 DNA: TGTGCCGTCCCCGGGACTCCCTTCACCGGGGAGCTGTTTTTT
D gene: .; J gene: TRBJ2-2; V gene: TRBV2; CDR3 protein: CASSRGTGELFF; CDR3 DNA: TGTGCCAGCAGTAGGGGCACCGGGGAGCTGTTTTTT
D gene: TRBD1; J gene: TRBJ1-1; V gene: TRBV6-5; CDR3 protein: CASSHRQGIKAFF; CDR3 DNA: TGTGCCAGCAGCCACCGACAGGGGATTAAAGCTTTCTTT
D gene: TRBD2; J gene: TRBJ2-3; V gene: TRBV9; CDR3 protein: CASSVGRAGTDTQYF; CDR3 DNA: TGTGCCAGCAGCGTAGGGAGAGCGGGGACAGATACGCAGTATTTT
D gene: TRBD2; J gene: TRBJ2-1; V gene: TRBV5-1; CDR3 protein: CASSLEASGSSYNEQFF; CDR3 DNA: TGCGCCAGCAGCTTGGAGGCTAGCGGGAGCTCCTACAATGAGCAGTTCTTC
D gene: .; J gene: TRBJ1-4; V gene: TRBV30; CDR3 protein: CAWNSGVATNEKLFF; CDR3 DNA: TGTGCCTGGAATTCGGGGGTGGCAACTAATGAAAAACTGTTTTTT
D gene: .; J gene: TRBJ2-1; V gene: TRBV5-1; CDR3 protein: CASSLDPSANNEQFF; CDR3 DNA: TGCGCCAGCAGCTTGGACCCAAGCGCCAACAATGAGCAGTTCTTC
D gene: .; J gene: TRBJ2-1; V gene: TRBV11-3; CDR3 protein: CASSLAGSDNEQFF; CDR3 DNA: TGTGCCAGCAGCTTAGCGGGATCCGACAATGAGCAGTTCTTC
D gene: TRBD2; J gene: TRBJ2-3; V gene: TRBV9; CDR3 protein: CASRHREVLSDTQYF; CDR3 DNA: TGTGCCAGCAGGCATCGGGAGGTCTTATCGGATACGCAGTATTTT
D gene: .; J gene: TRBJ2-1; V gene: TRBV30; CDR3 protein: CASGWSNNEQFF; CDR3 DNA: TGTGCCTCCGGGTGGTCCAACAATGAGCAGTTCTTC
D gene: .; J gene: TRBJ2-2; V gene: TRBV19; CDR3 protein: CASSIVRETGELFF; CDR3 DNA: TGTGCCAGTAGTATAGTTCGGGAAACCGGGGAGCTGTTTTTT
D gene: .; J gene: TRBJ2-1; V gene: TRBV11-3; CDR3 protein: CASHGTALYNEQFF; CDR3 DNA: TGTGCCAGCCACGGAACAGCCCTATACAATGAGCAGTTCTTC
D gene: .; J gene: TRBJ1-1; V gene: TRBV6-1; CDR3 protein: CASRALTGRTEAFF; CDR3 DNA: TGTGCCAGCAGAGCCCTAACAGGGCGCACTGAAGCTTTCTTT
D gene: TRBD2; J gene: TRBJ2-1; V gene: TRBV4-3; CDR3 protein: CASSQVRTSASEQFF; CDR3 DNA: TGCGCCAGCAGCCAAGTCCGGACTAGCGCGAGTGAGCAGTTCTTC
D gene: TRBD1; J gene: TRBJ2-1; V gene: TRBV5-1; CDR3 protein: CASSSGQDYNEQFF; CDR3 DNA: TGCGCCAGCAGCTCGGGACAGGACTACAATGAGCAGTTCTTC
D gene: .; J gene: TRBJ1-4; V gene: TRBV25-1; CDR3 protein: CASSFPGLANEKLFF; CDR3 DNA: TGTGCCAGCAGTTTCCCGGGGTTGGCTAATGAAAAACTGTTTTTT
D gene: TRBD2; J gene: TRBJ2-3; V gene: TRBV4-1; CDR3 protein: CASSQAPRGGLDTQYF; CDR3 DNA: TGCGCCAGCAGCCAAGCCCCCCGGGGGGGCTTAGATACGCAGTATTTT
D gene: TRBD2; J gene: TRBJ2-1; V gene: TRBV11-3; CDR3 protein: CASRQGAGNEQFF; CDR3 DNA: TGTGCCAGCAGGCAGGGAGCGGGAAATGAGCAGTTCTTC
D gene: TRBD2; J gene: TRBJ2-7; V gene: TRBV18; CDR3 protein: CASSPGGSSYEQYF; CDR3 DNA: TGTGCCAGCTCACCAGGCGGGAGCTCCTACGAGCAGTACTTC
D gene: .; J gene: TRBJ1-2; V gene: TRBV30; CDR3 protein: CAWSVTLEGSYGYTF; CDR3 DNA: TGTGCCTGGAGTGTCACCTTGGAGGGGTCCTATGGCTACACCTTC
D gene: .; J gene: TRBJ1-2; V gene: TRBV5-6; CDR3 protein: CASSLGAWGSRGYTF; CDR3 DNA: TGTGCCAGCAGCTTGGGGGCCTGGGGCTCCCGGGGCTACACCTTC
D gene: TRBD1; J gene: TRBJ2-7; V gene: TRBV7-8; CDR3 protein: CASSMTGRGSYEQYF; CDR3 DNA: TGTGCCAGCAGCATGACGGGCAGGGGGTCCTACGAGCAGTACTTC
D gene: .; J gene: TRBJ1-5; V gene: TRBV6-5; CDR3 protein: CASSRTGSSTQPQHF; CDR3 DNA: TGTGCCAGCAGCCGAACAGGGAGCTCCACTCAGCCCCAGCATTTT
D gene: .; J gene: TRBJ1-1; V gene: TRBV6-5; CDR3 protein: CASSYTSTGTEAFF; CDR3 DNA: TGTGCCAGCAGTTACACTTCGACGGGGACTGAAGCTTTCTTT
D gene: .; J gene: TRBJ1-1; V gene: TRBV18; CDR3 protein: CASSPQGSGDTEAFF; CDR3 DNA: TGTGCCAGCTCGCCTCAGGGGTCTGGGGACACTGAAGCTTTCTTT
D gene: .; J gene: TRBJ1-5; V gene: TRBV6-6; CDR3 protein: CASSSATLTHF; CDR3 DNA: TGTGCCAGCAGTTCCGCCACATTAACGCATTTT
D gene: .; J gene: TRBJ2-2; V gene: TRBV5-1; CDR3 protein: CASSETGTSNTGELFF; CDR3 DNA: TGCGCCAGCAGCGAAACAGGGACGTCGAACACCGGGGAGCTGTTTTTT
D gene: .; J gene: TRBJ2-7; V gene: TRBV11-2; CDR3 protein: CASSLDRGTEEYF; CDR3 DNA: TGTGCCAGCAGCTTAGATCGGGGGACAGAAGAGTACTTC
D gene: TRBD2; J gene: TRBJ2-3; V gene: TRBV6-1; CDR3 protein: CASSEGLAGDNTQYF; CDR3 DNA: TGTGCCAGCAGTGAAGGTCTAGCGGGAGATAATACGCAGTATTTT
D gene: TRBD1; J gene: TRBJ1-2; V gene: TRBV7-8; CDR3 protein: CASSSRTGFYGYTF; CDR3 DNA: TGTGCCAGCAGCTCGCGGACAGGCTTCTATGGCTACACCTTC
D gene: .; J gene: TRBJ1-5; V gene: TRBV19; CDR3 protein: CASSIGAGFHQPQHF; CDR3 DNA: TGTGCCAGTAGTATAGGTGCAGGGTTCCATCAGCCCCAGCATTTT
D gene: .; J gene: TRBJ2-3; V gene: TRBV4-2; CDR3 protein: CASSRDWGPSTDTQYF; CDR3 DNA: TGTGCCAGCAGTCGCGACTGGGGCCCTAGCACAGATACGCAGTATTTT